This T cell receptor beta chain was documented in a study of CD8 T cells in ankylosing spondylitis. Study-level findings and limits: What seemed typical of ankylosing spondylitis blood was a TCR beta motif built from roughly eight highly homologous variants. Disease-associated clonotypes exhibited CD8+ identity and were relatively infrequent in peripheral blood. Prior literature has documented some motif variants in synovial fluid and blood from reactive arthritis.

The germline V gene encodes CDR1 MNHEY and CDR2 SVGAGI. The V and J ends lost 2 bases and 3 bases respectively, with 8 bases between them. The CDR3 has 14 residues. Using quantitative 5'-RACE with molecular barcodes, the authors made TCR beta libraries. TCRdb re-analysed the 5' RACE reads in MiXCR, keeping a single row per CDR3 protein. The table lists some 270,000 distinct CDR3 sequences, roughly 32% of them singletons. Worth noting for this clonotype: Its antigen is unknown.

Sequencing was carried out using blood, either unsorted or a sorted T cell fraction (not recorded which). This receptor was identified in a male donor with ankylosing spondylitis or in good health (not recorded which). The rearrangement uses TRBV6-5 and TRBJ1-5; unclear D gene. The CDR3 coding sequence is TGTGCCAGCAGTTACGTGGTCGCCAATCAGCCCCAGCATTTT. This encodes CASSYVVANQPQHF.